This TCR beta chain came from a study of control samples from healthy donors and cancer patients. TCRdb keeps only in-frame clones here, not all; method: immunoSEQ multiplex PCR. This table holds about 140,000 clones, 75% to 90% found once. This CDR3 is 14 amino acids long. Germline V lookup: CDR1 KGHSH, CDR2 LQKENI. Trimming removed 3 bases from V and 9 bases from J, with 12 bases in between. Sequenced input: blood. The chain links TRBV18 to TRBJ1-6, with D unresolved. The receptor was isolated from a woman younger than 45 in good health. The CDR3 here is CASSPRALGSPLHF. The CDR3 DNA follows: TGTGCCAGCTCACCGCGGGCTCTGGGTTCACCCCTCCACTTT.